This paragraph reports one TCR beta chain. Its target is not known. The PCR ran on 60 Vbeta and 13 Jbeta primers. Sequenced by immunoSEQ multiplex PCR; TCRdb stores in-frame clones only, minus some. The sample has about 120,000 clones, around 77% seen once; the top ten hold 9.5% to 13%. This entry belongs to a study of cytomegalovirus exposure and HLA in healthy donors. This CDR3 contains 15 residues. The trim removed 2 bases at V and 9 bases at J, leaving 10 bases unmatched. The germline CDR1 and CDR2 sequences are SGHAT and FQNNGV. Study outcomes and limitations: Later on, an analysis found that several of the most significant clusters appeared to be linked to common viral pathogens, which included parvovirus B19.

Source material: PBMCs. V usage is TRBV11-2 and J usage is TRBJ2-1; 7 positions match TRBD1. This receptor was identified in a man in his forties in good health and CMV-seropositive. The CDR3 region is CASSLPTGLLVEQFF. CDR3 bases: TGTGCCAGCAGCTTACCGACAGGGTTATTGGTTGAGCAGTTCTTC.